This T cell receptor (beta chain) was observed in a study of early T cells in non-severe SARS-CoV-2 infection. Across the whole study: Sequenced bulk RNA came from whole blood that was unsorted, and chains were unpaired. Points from the study as a whole: VDJdb-based matching was biased toward anti-spike CD8 responses and missed private and CD4 specificities.

Unique molecular identifiers were added to individual cDNA molecules. TCRdb analysed the 5' RACE reads with MiXCR anew, one entry per CDR3 protein. The repertoire consists of tens of thousands of distinct CDR3 sequences, with roughly 18% occurring once and the leading ten covering 7.5% to 10%. Comment on this clonotype: The antigen remains undetermined.

The CDR3 has 16 amino acids. CDR1 is MNHNS and CDR2 is SASEGT in the germline V gene. Between the trimmed V and J ends, which lost 6 bases and 0 bases, there was a span of 15 bases. This specimen was whole blood, taken at baseline. The sequence derives from an adult who was a healthcare worker with PCR-confirmed SARS-CoV-2 infection or an uninfected control (not recorded which). This chain connects TRBV6-1 to TRBJ1-5, with D tentatively TRBD1 (5 bases). Written as DNA, the CDR3 is TGTGCCAGCAGCGTTAGACGGGACTCTAGCAATCAGCCCCAGCATTTT. Translated: CASSVRRDSSNQPQHF.